The text below deals with one TCR beta chain. The sample is drawn from a study of T-cell reconstitution after alpha-beta-depleted transplantation in children. Library preparation (for TCRbeta) was performed with unique molecular identifiers. TCRdb ran MiXCR on the PCR reads and lists one entry per CDR3 protein. The sample has around 530,000 distinct CDR3 sequences, around a third seen once; the top ten hold around 2.3%. The origin of this receptor is a human donor who donated a stem cell graft to a child with aplastic anemia. The input for sequencing was PBMCs from the stem cell graft donor, taken from the stem cell graft.

The CDR3 region has the DNA TGTGCCACCAGTGACCCCGGGACGGGAGGCGACGAGCAGTACTTC. It encodes CATSDPGTGGDEQYF. The rearrangement joins TRBV24-1 to TRBJ2-7; 7 bases fit TRBD2. J gave up 5 bases and V 4 bases, and 10 bases lay outside the gene matches. The CDR3 consists of 15 residues. The germline gives CDR1 KGHDR, CDR2 SFDVKD.